One T cell receptor beta chain is described in this entry. The antigen is unknown. These data belong to a study of Ad26.COV2.S vaccination and SARS-CoV-2 variants. V lost 5 bases and J lost 5, with 16 bases in between. CDR1 is MNHNY, CDR2 SVGAGI, per germline (reference sequence). This CDR3 comprises 15 residues. Treatment indicated: approximately 18 received Ad26.COV2.S at low or high dose, single or two shots; 5 received placebo; per-sample allocation not given. All samples were drawn on day 63, counting from the first vaccine or placebo injection. Points from the study as a whole: For non-spike TCRs, breadth in vaccine recipients resembled that in placebo recipients.

Produced via immunoSEQ multiplex PCR; TCRdb's table is partial and in-frame only. Of some 390,000 clones in the sample, about 88% are singletons; the top ten hold 3.5%. The rearrangement uses TRBV6-6 and TRBJ1-3; D unresolved. The receptor comes from a person between 18 and 60 years old who received the Ad26.COV2.S COVID-19 vaccine or a placebo. This sample comprised peripheral blood, obtained in a trial of Ad26.COV2.S vaccine versus placebo. CDR3 in amino acids: CASSPFDTQRNTIYF. The CDR3 DNA reads as TGTGCCAGCAGTCCCTTTGACACCCAACGAAACACCATATATTTT.